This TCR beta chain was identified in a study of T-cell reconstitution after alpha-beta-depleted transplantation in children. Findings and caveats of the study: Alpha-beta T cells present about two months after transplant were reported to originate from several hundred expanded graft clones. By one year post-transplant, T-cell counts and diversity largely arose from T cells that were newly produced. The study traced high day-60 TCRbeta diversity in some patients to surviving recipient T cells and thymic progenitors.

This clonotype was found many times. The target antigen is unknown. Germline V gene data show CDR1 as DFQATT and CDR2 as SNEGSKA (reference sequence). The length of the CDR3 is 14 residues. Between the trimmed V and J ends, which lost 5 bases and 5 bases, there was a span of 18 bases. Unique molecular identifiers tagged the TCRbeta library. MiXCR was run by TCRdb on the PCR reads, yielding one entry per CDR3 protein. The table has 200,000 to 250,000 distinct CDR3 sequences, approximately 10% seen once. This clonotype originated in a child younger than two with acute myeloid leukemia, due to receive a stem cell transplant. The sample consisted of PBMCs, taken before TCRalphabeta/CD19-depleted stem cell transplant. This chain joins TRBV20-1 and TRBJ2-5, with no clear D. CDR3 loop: CSAPLENRWETQYF. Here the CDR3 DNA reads TGCAGTGCTCCCCTAGAAAACAGATGGGAGACCCAGTACTTC.